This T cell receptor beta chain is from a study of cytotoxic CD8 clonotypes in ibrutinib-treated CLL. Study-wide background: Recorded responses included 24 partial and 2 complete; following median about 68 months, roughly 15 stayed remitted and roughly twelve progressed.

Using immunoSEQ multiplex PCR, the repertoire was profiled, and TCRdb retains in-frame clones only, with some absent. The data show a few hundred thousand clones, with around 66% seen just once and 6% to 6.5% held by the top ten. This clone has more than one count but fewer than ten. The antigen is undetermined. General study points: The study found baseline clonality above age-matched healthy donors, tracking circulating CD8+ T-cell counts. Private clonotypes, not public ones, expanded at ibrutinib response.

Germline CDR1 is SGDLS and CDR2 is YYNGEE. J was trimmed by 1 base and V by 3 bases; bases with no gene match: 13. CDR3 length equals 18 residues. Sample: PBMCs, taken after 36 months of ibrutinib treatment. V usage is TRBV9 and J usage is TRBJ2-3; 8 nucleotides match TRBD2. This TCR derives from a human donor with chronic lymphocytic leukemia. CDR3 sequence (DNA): TGTGCCAGCAGCGCCCCCCGGGCGGGAGGTCGGGGCACAGATACGCAGTATTTT. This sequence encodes CASSAPRAGGRGTDTQYF.